The TCR beta chain described here comes from a study of T cell changes during pregnancy in multiple sclerosis. The V gene lost 1 base and the J gene lost 5 bases, with 10 bases spanning the gap. The germline V gene encodes CDR1 SGHTA and CDR2 FQGNSA. The CDR3 is 14 amino acids. Repertoires were generated with immunoSEQ multiplex PCR, while TCRdb's copy carries only in-frame clones and drops some. Among approximately 48,000 clones, 90% to 95% were seen once, and the ten largest hold about 5.5%. The clonotype originates from a female donor with multiple sclerosis, enrolled in a pregnancy study. V usage is TRBV7-2 and J usage is TRBJ2-3, with TRBD1 as a possible D gene (6 bases). Sample: CD8+ T cells from peripheral blood mononuclear cells, taken before pregnancy. The CDR3 DNA sequence: TGTGCCAGCAGCTTAGACAGGGCTGGAGATACGCAGTATTTT. Amino acid sequence: CASSLDRAGDTQYF.